The clone carrying this T cell receptor beta chain came up once. Its antigen is unidentified. Trimming removed 1 base from V and 2 bases from J, with 15 bases in between. This CDR3 is 16 amino acids long. In germline, CDR1 is SGHTS, CDR2 YDEGEE. This sample was taken from a study of cytomegalovirus exposure and HLA in healthy donors. The study's findings and limits: Reports state that TCR beta sequences accurately predicted most subjects' HLA-A and HLA-B alleles. Some V segments could not be told apart, so they were left out, TRBV6-2 and TRBV6-3 among them. A likely sequencing artifact accounted for one observed cluster of highly shared sequence variants. Other equally common chains were less clonally expanded than HLA-associated TCR beta chains, a later analysis showed.

Vbeta (60) and Jbeta (13) primers were used in the PCR. This table comes from immunoSEQ multiplex PCR, and its TCRdb copy is limited to in-frame clones, with some not included. The sample consists of approximately 110,000 clones, roughly 69% of them appearing once. The source of this sequence is a man aged 25-45 years in good health and CMV-seropositive. The specimen was PBMCs. The chain joins TRBV5-8 to TRBJ2-5, with D unclear. As DNA, the CDR3 is TGTGCCAGCAGCTTGCCAGACACCTTCAAACAAGAGACCCAGTACTTC. This codes for CASSLPDTFKQETQYF.